Here is one TCR beta chain with its context. As yet, its antigen is unknown. This entry is derived from a study of TIL therapy for anti-PD-1-resistant metastatic lung cancer. Background on the study: Most patients had lung adenocarcinoma. Points from the study as a whole: The cohort had more treatment-naive, never-smoker and oncogene-addicted patients than typical.

Time point noted: pre-treatment sample, taken before nivolumab and TIL therapy. Most excised metastases sampled were pleural nodules or supraclavicular lymph nodes. The libraries were made with immunoSEQ v3. The protocol was immunoSEQ multiplex PCR, while the TCRdb copy is restricted to in-frame clones and leaves out a portion. The table lists approximately 9,400 clones, 50% to 65% of them singletons. This CDR3 has 14 residues. From germline, CDR1 is SGHRS and CDR2 YFSETQ. The germline V and J ends were trimmed by 0 bases and 1 base, with 8 bases remaining between them. This clonotype was sampled from a person aged 30 to 80 with non-small cell lung cancer. The rearrangement uses TRBV5-1 and TRBJ2-7; D gene uncertain. The material sequenced was tumor tissue, taken at baseline. The CDR3 DNA reads as TGCGCCAGCAGCTTGGTCGGCAGTTCCTACGAGCAGTACTTC. Translation: CASSLVGSSYEQYF.